This is a list of T cell receptor beta chains from one sample in a study of CD8 T cells in ankylosing spondylitis. TCRdb ran MiXCR on the 5' RACE reads and lists one entry per CDR3 protein. The sample shows roughly 230,000 distinct CDR3 sequences, roughly a tenth of them seen only once. Sequencing input: blood, either unsorted or a sorted T cell fraction (not recorded which). The receptors were gathered from a male donor with ankylosing spondylitis or in good health (not recorded which). CDR3s include the opening cysteine and the closing phenylalanine or tryptophan. The D gene is left open where the match is weak. Expanded clones get a size class; other rows say once, few or many, or leave the size out.

V gene: TRBV12-5; D gene: .; J gene: TRBJ2-2; clone size: .; CDR3 DNA: TGTGCTAGTGGCCCCGGACTGGGCACCGGGGAGCTGTTTTTT; CDR3 protein: CASGPGLGTGELFF
V gene: TRBV3-1; D gene: .; J gene: TRBJ1-1; clone size: few; CDR3 DNA: TGTGCCAGCAGCCAAGAATTAGGCTATAAAGCTTTCTTT; CDR3 protein: CASSQELGYKAFF
V gene: TRBV12-3/TRBV12-4; D gene: .; J gene: TRBJ2-5; clone size: many; CDR3 DNA: TGTGCCAGCAGTTTATTAGCAGGGGAGACCCAGTACTTC; CDR3 protein: CASSLLAGETQYF
V gene: TRBV20-1; D gene: .; J gene: TRBJ2-1; clone size: .; CDR3 DNA: TGCAGTGCTAGAGGGTTAATCGACAATGAGCAGTTCTTC; CDR3 protein: CSARGLIDNEQFF
V gene: TRBV20-1; D gene: .; J gene: TRBJ2-7; clone size: many; CDR3 DNA: TGCAGTGCTAGTAGAGGGGCCTACACCTACGAGCAGTACTTC; CDR3 protein: CSASRGAYTYEQYF
V gene: TRBV30; D gene: .; J gene: TRBJ1-4; clone size: many; CDR3 DNA: TGTGCCTGGAGTGTTAAACAAGTGACTAATGAAAAACTGTTTTTT; CDR3 protein: CAWSVKQVTNEKLFF
V gene: TRBV5-1; D gene: .; J gene: TRBJ2-7; clone size: many; CDR3 DNA: TGCGCCAGCTCCCAGGGAAGCCATTCCTACGAGCAGTACTTC; CDR3 protein: CASSQGSHSYEQYF
V gene: TRBV10-3; D gene: .; J gene: TRBJ1-1; clone size: many; CDR3 DNA: TGTGCCATCAGTCTAACTCCGTGGGCCCCCTCCACTGAAGCTTTCTTT; CDR3 protein: CAISLTPWAPSTEAFF
V gene: TRBV12-3/TRBV12-4; D gene: .; J gene: TRBJ2-7; clone size: .; CDR3 DNA: TGTGCCAGCAGCCCCTATAGCTCCTACGAGCAGTACTTC; CDR3 protein: CASSPYSSYEQYF
V gene: TRBV5-1; D gene: .; J gene: TRBJ2-1; clone size: many; CDR3 DNA: TGCGCCAGCAGCTCACAACGGAGAGGGCTAGGCAATGAGCAGTTCTTC; CDR3 protein: CASSSQRRGLGNEQFF
V gene: TRBV7-9; D gene: .; J gene: TRBJ1-1; clone size: many; CDR3 DNA: TGTGCCAGCAGCCCGGATGGGGGGGGGACTGAAGCTTTCTTT; CDR3 protein: CASSPDGGGTEAFF
V gene: TRBV5-1; D gene: .; J gene: TRBJ2-7; clone size: .; CDR3 DNA: TGCGCCAGCAGCTTGGGTACAGGGAGCTCCTACGAGCAGTACTTC; CDR3 protein: CASSLGTGSSYEQYF
V gene: TRBV6-6; D gene: .; J gene: TRBJ2-3; clone size: .; CDR3 DNA: TGTGCCAGCAGTCCTAAGTTAGATACGCAGTATTTT; CDR3 protein: CASSPKLDTQYF
V gene: TRBV11-2; D gene: TRBD1; J gene: TRBJ2-7; clone size: .; CDR3 DNA: TGTGCCAGCCTTAGAGCCCCGGGACAGGGTCCCTACGAGCAGTACTTC; CDR3 protein: CASLRAPGQGPYEQYF
V gene: TRBV5-5; D gene: .; J gene: TRBJ1-1; clone size: .; CDR3 DNA: TGTGCCGGCAGCTTGGGTCATTCCACGGAGGGGATGACTTTCTTT; CDR3 protein: CAGSLGHSTEGMTFF
V gene: TRBV3-1; D gene: .; J gene: TRBJ2-6; clone size: .; CDR3 DNA: TGTGCCAGCAATATGGCAGGCCAGGGTCCCCTATCTGGGGCCAACGTCCTGACTTTC; CDR3 protein: CASNMAGQGPLSGANVLTF
V gene: TRBV6-1; D gene: TRBD1; J gene: TRBJ2-7; clone size: many; CDR3 DNA: TGTGCCAGCAATAGGATTCGGGGACAGGCAAGCTCCTACGAGCAGTACTTC; CDR3 protein: CASNRIRGQASSYEQYF
V gene: TRBV5-6; D gene: .; J gene: TRBJ2-5; clone size: .; CDR3 DNA: TGTGCCAGCAGCTCCGGGACGGAAGAGACCCAGTACTTC; CDR3 protein: CASSSGTEETQYF
V gene: TRBV5-1; D gene: .; J gene: TRBJ1-1; clone size: many; CDR3 DNA: TGCGCCAGCAGCCGACCCAGGGGAGGCACTGAAGCTTTCTTT; CDR3 protein: CASSRPRGGTEAFF
V gene: TRBV4-2; D gene: .; J gene: TRBJ1-2; clone size: many; CDR3 DNA: TGTGCCAGCAGCCAAGAGAGGGTGTGGACCTTC; CDR3 protein: CASSQERVWTF
V gene: TRBV20-1; D gene: .; J gene: TRBJ1-1; clone size: many; CDR3 DNA: TGCAGTGCTTCCTTAGACAGATTGAACACTGAAGCTTTCTTT; CDR3 protein: CSASLDRLNTEAFF
V gene: TRBV5-1; D gene: TRBD1; J gene: TRBJ2-7; clone size: many; CDR3 DNA: TGCGCCAGCAGACATAGACAGGGGACCTACGAGCAGTACTTC; CDR3 protein: CASRHRQGTYEQYF
V gene: TRBV4-2; D gene: TRBD2; J gene: TRBJ2-5; clone size: .; CDR3 DNA: TGTGCCAGCAGCCAAGATAGAGCGGGGGGCGGAGAGACCCAGTACTTC; CDR3 protein: CASSQDRAGGGETQYF
V gene: TRBV20-1; D gene: .; J gene: TRBJ2-7; clone size: many; CDR3 DNA: TGCAGTGCTAGGTATCAGGGGAGCTCCTACGAGCAGTACTTC; CDR3 protein: CSARYQGSSYEQYF
V gene: TRBV11-2; D gene: .; J gene: TRBJ2-7; clone size: many; CDR3 DNA: TGTGCCAGCAGCCCCCTCGGCCCTTCCTACGAGCAGTACTTC; CDR3 protein: CASSPLGPSYEQYF
V gene: TRBV10-3; D gene: .; J gene: TRBJ1-2; clone size: many; CDR3 DNA: TGTGCCATCCCTACAGGGACGATAGGCTACACCTTC; CDR3 protein: CAIPTGTIGYTF
V gene: TRBV5-1; D gene: TRBD1; J gene: TRBJ1-2; clone size: many; CDR3 DNA: TGCGCCAGCAGCGATGGGACAGCTTGGAACTATGGCTACACCTTC; CDR3 protein: CASSDGTAWNYGYTF
V gene: TRBV20-1; D gene: TRBD1; J gene: TRBJ2-1; clone size: many; CDR3 DNA: TGCAGTGCTAGGGGGCACGGGACAGTACCTACTGAGCAGTTCTTC; CDR3 protein: CSARGHGTVPTEQFF
V gene: TRBV5-4; D gene: TRBD1; J gene: TRBJ2-1; clone size: .; CDR3 DNA: TGTGCCAGCAGCTTGGGGACAGGACGTCAGAATGAGCAGTTCTTC; CDR3 protein: CASSLGTGRQNEQFF
V gene: TRBV20-1; D gene: TRBD2; J gene: TRBJ2-1; clone size: many; CDR3 DNA: TGCAGTGCTAGAGTATCCAGCGGGGTGTACAATGAGCAGTTCTTC; CDR3 protein: CSARVSSGVYNEQFF
V gene: TRBV28; D gene: TRBD2; J gene: TRBJ2-7; clone size: .; CDR3 DNA: TGTGCCAGCAGTTTTATTGGACTAGCGGGCTTCTACGAGCAGTACTTC; CDR3 protein: CASSFIGLAGFYEQYF